The entry below describes one T cell receptor beta chain. What it recognizes is unknown. These data come from a study of a mutant IDH1 vaccine in newly diagnosed glioma. Background on the study: Patients under treatment included approximately 60% males and 37.5% females and had a mean age of 40.4 years.

With 6 bases removed from V and 6 bases from J, the gap between germline ends came to 12 bases. This CDR3 is built from 13 residues. Germline CDR1 and CDR2: SGHAT and FQNNGV. Time point: week 35, safety follow-up. The vaccine gave 300 ug of a 20-mer mutant IDH1 peptide subcutaneously per dose. Using immunoSEQ multiplex PCR, the repertoire was profiled, and TCRdb retains in-frame clones only, with some absent. The sample has roughly 32,000 clones; 80% are singletons. The sequencing used PBMCs, collected from a glioma patient whose treatment included an IDH1 peptide vaccine. The TCR sequence derives from a man aged 35 to 55 with glioma. Some clones in this sample may be carry-over from other donors' samples. V and J are TRBV11-2 and TRBJ2-1; a possible D gene is TRBD2 (6 bases). The CDR3 DNA follows: TGTGCCAGCAGACGGGAGTCGGGCAATGAGCAGTTCTTC. Translated: CASRRESGNEQFF. Variable domain in full (rest from reference TRBV11-2 and TRBJ2-1): EAGVAQSPRYKIIEKRQSVAFWCNPISGHATLYWYQQILGQGPKLLIQFQNNGVVDDSQLPKDRFSAERLKGVDSTLKIQPAKLEDSAVYLCASRRESGNEQFFGPGTRLTVL.